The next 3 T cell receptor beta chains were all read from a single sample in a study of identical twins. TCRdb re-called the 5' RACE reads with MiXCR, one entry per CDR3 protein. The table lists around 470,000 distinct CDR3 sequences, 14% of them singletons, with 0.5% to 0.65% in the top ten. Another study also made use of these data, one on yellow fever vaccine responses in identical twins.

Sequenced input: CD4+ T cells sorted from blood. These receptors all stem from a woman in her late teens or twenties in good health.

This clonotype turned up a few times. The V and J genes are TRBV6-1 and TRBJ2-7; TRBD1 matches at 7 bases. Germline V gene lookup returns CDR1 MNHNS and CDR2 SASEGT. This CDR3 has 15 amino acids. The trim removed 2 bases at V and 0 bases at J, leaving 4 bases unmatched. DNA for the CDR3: TGTGCCAGCAGTGAACAGGGGGATATCTCCTACGAGCAGTACTTC. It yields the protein CASSEQGDISYEQYF.

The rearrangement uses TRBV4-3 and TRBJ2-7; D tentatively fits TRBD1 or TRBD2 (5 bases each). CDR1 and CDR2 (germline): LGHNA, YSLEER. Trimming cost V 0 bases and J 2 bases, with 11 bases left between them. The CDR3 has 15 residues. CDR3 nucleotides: TGCGCCAGCAGCCAAGATTGGGGGAATCCCTACGAGCAGTACTTC. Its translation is CASSQDWGNPYEQYF.

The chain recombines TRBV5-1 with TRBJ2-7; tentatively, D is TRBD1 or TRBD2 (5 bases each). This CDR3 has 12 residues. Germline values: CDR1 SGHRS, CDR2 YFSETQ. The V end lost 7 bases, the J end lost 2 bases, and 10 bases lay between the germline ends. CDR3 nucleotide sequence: TGCGCCAGCGGGACCGTACCCTACGAGCAGTACTTC. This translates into CASGTVPYEQYF. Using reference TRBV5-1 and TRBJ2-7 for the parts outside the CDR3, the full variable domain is KAGVTQTPRYLIKTRGQQVTLSCSPISGHRSVSWYQQTPGQGLQFLFEYFSETQRNKGNFPGRFSGRQFSNSRSEMNVSTLELGDSALYLCASGTVPYEQYFGPGTRLTVT.